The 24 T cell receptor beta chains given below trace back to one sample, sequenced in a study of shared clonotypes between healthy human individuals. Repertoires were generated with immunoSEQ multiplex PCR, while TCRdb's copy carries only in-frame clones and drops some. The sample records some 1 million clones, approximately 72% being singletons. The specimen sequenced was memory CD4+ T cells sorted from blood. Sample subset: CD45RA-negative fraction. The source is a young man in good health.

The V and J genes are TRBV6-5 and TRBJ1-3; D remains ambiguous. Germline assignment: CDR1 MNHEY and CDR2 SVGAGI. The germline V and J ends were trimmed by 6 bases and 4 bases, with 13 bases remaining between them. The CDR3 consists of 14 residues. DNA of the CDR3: TGTGCCAGCAGCTCCGGGTCGGCGGGAAACACCATATATTTT. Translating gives CASSSGSAGNTIYF.

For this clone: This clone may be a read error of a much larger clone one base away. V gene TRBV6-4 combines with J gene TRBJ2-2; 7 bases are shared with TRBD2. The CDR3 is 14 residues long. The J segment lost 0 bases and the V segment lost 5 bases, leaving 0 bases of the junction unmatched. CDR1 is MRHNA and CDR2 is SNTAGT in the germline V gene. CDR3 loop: CASSLAANTGELFF. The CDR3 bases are TGTGCCAGCAGTCTAGCGGCGAACACCGGGGAGCTGTTTTTT.

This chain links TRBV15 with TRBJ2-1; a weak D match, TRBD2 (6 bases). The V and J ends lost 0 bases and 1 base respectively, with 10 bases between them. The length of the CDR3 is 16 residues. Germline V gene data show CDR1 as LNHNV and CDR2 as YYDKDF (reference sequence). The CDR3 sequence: CATSRDSAGSYNEQFF. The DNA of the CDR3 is TGTGCCACCAGCAGAGATAGTGCGGGATCCTACAATGAGCAGTTCTTC.

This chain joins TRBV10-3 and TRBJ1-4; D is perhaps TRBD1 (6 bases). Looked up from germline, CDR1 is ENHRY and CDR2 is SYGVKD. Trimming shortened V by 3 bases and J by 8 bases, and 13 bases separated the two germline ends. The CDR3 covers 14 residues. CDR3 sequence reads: CAISEGGGGEKLFF. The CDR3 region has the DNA TGTGCCATCAGTGAAGGGGGGGGAGGAGAAAAACTGTTTTTT.

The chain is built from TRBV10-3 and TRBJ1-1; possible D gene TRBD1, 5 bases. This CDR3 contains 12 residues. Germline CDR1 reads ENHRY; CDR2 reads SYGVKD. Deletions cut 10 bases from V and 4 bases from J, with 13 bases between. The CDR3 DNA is TGTGCCACGGGGGGGACGGGCACTGAAGCTTTCTTT. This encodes CATGGTGTEAFF.

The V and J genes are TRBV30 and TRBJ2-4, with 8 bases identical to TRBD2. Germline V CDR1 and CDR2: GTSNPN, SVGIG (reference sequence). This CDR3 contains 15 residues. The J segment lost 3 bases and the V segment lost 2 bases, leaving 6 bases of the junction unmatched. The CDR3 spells CAWSSGGPSKNIQYF. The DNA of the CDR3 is TGTGCCTGGAGTTCGGGGGGGCCTAGCAAAAACATTCAGTACTTC.

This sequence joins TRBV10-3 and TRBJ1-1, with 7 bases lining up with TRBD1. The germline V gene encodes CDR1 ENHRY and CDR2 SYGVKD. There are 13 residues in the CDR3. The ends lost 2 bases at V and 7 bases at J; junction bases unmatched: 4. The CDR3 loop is CAISENRGDEAFF. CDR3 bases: TGTGCCATCAGTGAGAACAGGGGTGATGAAGCTTTCTTT.

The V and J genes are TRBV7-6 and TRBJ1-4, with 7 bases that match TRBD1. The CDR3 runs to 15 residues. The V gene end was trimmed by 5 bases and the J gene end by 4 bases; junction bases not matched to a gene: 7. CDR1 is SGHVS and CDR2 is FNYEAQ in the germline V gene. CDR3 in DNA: TGTGCCAGCAGCCCCGGACAGGCCGGTAATGAAAAACTGTTTTTT. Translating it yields CASSPGQAGNEKLFF.

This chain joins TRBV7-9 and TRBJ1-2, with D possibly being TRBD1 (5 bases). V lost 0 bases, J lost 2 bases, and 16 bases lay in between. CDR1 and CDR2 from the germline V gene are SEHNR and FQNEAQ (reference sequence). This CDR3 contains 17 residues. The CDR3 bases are TGTGCCAGCAGCTTAGCGGGCGGGGGACTGCAAAACTATGGCTACACCTTC. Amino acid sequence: CASSLAGGGLQNYGYTF.

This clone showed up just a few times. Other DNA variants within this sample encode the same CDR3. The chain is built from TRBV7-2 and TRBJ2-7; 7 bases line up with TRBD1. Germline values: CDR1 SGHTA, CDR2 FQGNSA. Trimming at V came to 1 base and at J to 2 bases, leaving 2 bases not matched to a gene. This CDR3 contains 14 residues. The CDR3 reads CASSLGTGPYEQYF. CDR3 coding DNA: TGTGCCAGCAGCTTAGGGACAGGCCCCTACGAGCAGTACTTC.

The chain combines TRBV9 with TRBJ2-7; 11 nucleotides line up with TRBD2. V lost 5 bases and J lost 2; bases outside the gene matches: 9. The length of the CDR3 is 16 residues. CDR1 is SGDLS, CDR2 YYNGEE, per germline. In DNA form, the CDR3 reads TGTGCCAGCAGTCGTACTAGCGGGGGCGAAACCTACGAGCAGTACTTC. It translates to CASSRTSGGETYEQYF.

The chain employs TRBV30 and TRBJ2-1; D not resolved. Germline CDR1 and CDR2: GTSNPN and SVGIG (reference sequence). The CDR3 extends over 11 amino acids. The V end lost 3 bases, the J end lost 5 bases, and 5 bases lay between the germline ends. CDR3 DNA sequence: TGTGCCTGGAGCGAGAACAATGAGCAGTTCTTC. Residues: CAWSENNEQFF.

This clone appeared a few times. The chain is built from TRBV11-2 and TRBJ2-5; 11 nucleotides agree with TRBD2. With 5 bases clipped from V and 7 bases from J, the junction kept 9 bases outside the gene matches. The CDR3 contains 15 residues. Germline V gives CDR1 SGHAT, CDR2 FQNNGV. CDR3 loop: CASSPGLAVRGTQYF. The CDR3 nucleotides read TGTGCCAGCAGCCCGGGACTAGCGGTCCGGGGGACCCAGTACTTC.

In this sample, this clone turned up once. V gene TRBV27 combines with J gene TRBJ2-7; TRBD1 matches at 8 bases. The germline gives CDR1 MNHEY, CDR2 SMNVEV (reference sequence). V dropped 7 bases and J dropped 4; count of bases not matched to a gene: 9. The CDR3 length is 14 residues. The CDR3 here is CASTGQGQVYEQYF. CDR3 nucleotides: TGTGCCAGCACTGGACAGGGCCAGGTGTACGAGCAGTACTTC.

CDR3 region: CASSLIAGSSYNEQFF. CDR3 DNA sequence: TGTGCCAGCAGCTTGATCGCCGGTAGCTCCTACAATGAGCAGTTCTTC. The rearrangement links TRBV5-8 to TRBJ2-1, with D unclear. The CDR3 covers 16 residues. Germline loops: CDR1 SGHTS, CDR2 YDEGEE. V lost 1 base to trimming and J lost 0 bases, with 11 bases between them.

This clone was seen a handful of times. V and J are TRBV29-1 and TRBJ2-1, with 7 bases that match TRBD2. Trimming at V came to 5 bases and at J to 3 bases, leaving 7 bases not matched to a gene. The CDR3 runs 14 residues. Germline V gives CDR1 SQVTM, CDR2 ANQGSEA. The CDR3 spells CSVLLAVNYNEQFF. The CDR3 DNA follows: TGCAGCGTTCTCCTAGCGGTGAACTACAATGAGCAGTTCTTC.

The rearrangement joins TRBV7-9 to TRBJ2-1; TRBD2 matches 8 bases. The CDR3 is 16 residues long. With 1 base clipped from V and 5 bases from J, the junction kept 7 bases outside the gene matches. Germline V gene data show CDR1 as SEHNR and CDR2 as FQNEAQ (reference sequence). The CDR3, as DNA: TGTGCCAGCAGCTTAGGGGGTAGCGGGGCCGACAATGAGCAGTTCTTC. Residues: CASSLGGSGADNEQFF.

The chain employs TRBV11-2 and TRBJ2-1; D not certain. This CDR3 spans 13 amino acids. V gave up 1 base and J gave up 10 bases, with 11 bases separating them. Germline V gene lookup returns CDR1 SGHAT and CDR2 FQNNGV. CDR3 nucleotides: TGTGCCAGCAGCTTAGTGCGCGACTCGGAGCAGTTCTTC. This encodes CASSLVRDSEQFF. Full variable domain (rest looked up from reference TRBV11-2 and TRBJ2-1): EAGVAQSPRYKIIEKRQSVAFWCNPISGHATLYWYQQILGQGPKLLIQFQNNGVVDDSQLPKDRFSAERLKGVDSTLKIQPAKLEDSAVYLCASSLVRDSEQFFGPGTRLTVL.

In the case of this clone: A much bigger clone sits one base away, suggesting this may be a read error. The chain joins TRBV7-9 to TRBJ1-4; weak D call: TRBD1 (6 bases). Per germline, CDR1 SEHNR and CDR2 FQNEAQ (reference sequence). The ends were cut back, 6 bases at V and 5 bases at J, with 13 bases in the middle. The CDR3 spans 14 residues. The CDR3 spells CASRSGGPNEKLFF. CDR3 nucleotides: TGTGCCAGCAGGAGTGGGGGCCCCAATGAAAAACTGTTTTTT.

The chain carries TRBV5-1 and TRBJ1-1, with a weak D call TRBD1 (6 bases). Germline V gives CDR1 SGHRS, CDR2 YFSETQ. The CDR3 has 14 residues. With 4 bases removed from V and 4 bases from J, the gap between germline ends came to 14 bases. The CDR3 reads CASSPVAGATEAFF. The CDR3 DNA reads TGCGCCAGCAGCCCCGTTGCGGGGGCCACTGAAGCTTTCTTT.

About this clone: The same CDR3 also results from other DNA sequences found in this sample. CDR3 sequence reads: CASSPPGQGYEQYF. In DNA, the CDR3 is TGTGCCAGTAGTCCACCGGGACAGGGGTACGAGCAGTACTTC. This rearrangement joins TRBV19 to TRBJ2-7; 10 bases are shared with TRBD1. V dropped 5 bases and J dropped 4; count of bases not matched to a gene: 5. The CDR3 runs to 14 residues. Per germline, CDR1 LNHDA and CDR2 SQIVND (reference sequence).

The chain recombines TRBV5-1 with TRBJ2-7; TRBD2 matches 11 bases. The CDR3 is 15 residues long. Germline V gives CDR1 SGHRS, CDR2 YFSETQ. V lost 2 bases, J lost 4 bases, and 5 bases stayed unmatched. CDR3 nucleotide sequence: TGCGCCAGCAGCTTAACTAGCGGGAGTAAGTACGAGCAGTACTTC. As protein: CASSLTSGSKYEQYF.

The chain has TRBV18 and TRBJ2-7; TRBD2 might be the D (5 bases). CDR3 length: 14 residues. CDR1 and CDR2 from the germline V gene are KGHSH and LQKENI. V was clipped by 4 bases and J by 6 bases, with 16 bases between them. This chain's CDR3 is CASSLRASVLEQYF. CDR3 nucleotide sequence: TGTGCCAGCTCACTGCGGGCCTCGGTCCTCGAGCAGTACTTC.

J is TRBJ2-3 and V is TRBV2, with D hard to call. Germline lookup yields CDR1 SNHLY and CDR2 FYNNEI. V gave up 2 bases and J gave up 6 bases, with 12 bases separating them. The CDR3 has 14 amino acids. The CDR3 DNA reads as TGTGCCAGCAGTGAAATGGCGGAAAGGGATACGCAGTATTTT. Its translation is CASSEMAERDTQYF. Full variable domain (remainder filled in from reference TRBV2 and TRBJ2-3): EPEVTQTPSHQVTQMGQEVILRCVPISNHLYFYWYRQILGQKVEFLVSFYNNEISEKSEIFDDQFSVERPDGSNFTLKIRSTKLEDSAMYFCASSEMAERDTQYFGPGTRLTVL.